This TCR beta chain is from a study of blood T cells in healthy people across ages. CDR1 is SGHRS and CDR2 is YFSETQ in the germline V gene. CDR3 length equals 17 residues. V shed 0 bases and J shed 1 base, with 16 bases lying between them. Only a few counts were recorded for this clonotype. The target antigen is unknown. Staff drew around 10 milliliters of peripheral blood from each donor. The use of a sample-barcoded 5' primer and a J-beta primer mix characterized a second PCR of about 6 to 12 cycles. One entry per CDR3 protein, called by TCRdb with MiXCR from the 5' RACE reads. The sample lists fewer than 2,000,000 distinct CDR3 sequences, about two fifths occurring once. Study-wide points: TCR beta diversity, measured per million T cells, fell in a roughly linear way with age.

The receptor comes from a human donor in good health. The V call is TRBV5-1, the J call TRBJ1-2, with D possibly matching TRBD1 (5 bases). Sequencing was performed on blood. Here the CDR3 reads CASSLALSGTVNYGYTF. CDR3 DNA sequence: TGCGCCAGCAGCTTGGCCCTTTCCGGGACGGTTAACTATGGCTACACCTTC.